The 13 T cell receptor beta chains below were found in one sample sequenced in a study of blood T cell repertoires in COVID-19. Data came from immunoSEQ multiplex PCR; TCRdb stores just in-frame clones and leaves some out. The table has around 280,000 clones, around 85% seen once. Sequencing was done on a sample of PBMCs or T cells enriched from blood (not recorded which). Every receptor here comes from a woman in her thirties or forties who had recovered from COVID-19.

The chain employs TRBV6-1 and TRBJ2-4; D is unclear. The CDR3 is 13 amino acids. Germline CDR1 is MNHNS and CDR2 is SASEGT. V was trimmed by 3 bases and J by 1 base, leaving 4 bases between them. The chain's CDR3 is CASSEAAKNIQYF. As DNA, the CDR3 is TGTGCCAGCAGTGAGGCTGCCAAAAACATTCAGTACTTC.

The chain joins TRBV7-6 to TRBJ1-1; tentative D call: TRBD1 (5 bases). Trimming took 1 base from V and 1 from J, leaving 7 bases between them. This CDR3 comprises 14 residues. CDR1 and CDR2 from the germline V gene are SGHVS and FNYEAQ. The DNA of the CDR3 is TGTGCCAGCAGCTTAGTTACAGGGAACACTGAAGCTTTCTTT. Its protein is CASSLVTGNTEAFF.

The genes are TRBV20-1 and TRBJ1-2; no clear D gene. Germline V CDR1 and CDR2: DFQATT, SNEGSKA (reference sequence). Trimming cost V 3 bases and J 9 bases, with 5 bases left between them. This CDR3 region has 9 residues. Here the CDR3 DNA reads TGCAGTGCTAGTGACAGCTACACCTTC. Translation gives CSASDSYTF.

This sequence joins TRBV4-1 and TRBJ2-3; tentatively, D is TRBD1 (5 bases). V was cut by 2 bases and J by 5 bases, with 14 bases left in between. Germline CDR1 reads MGHRA; CDR2 reads YSYEKL. The CDR3 extends over 15 amino acids. The CDR3 bases are TGCGCCAGCAGCCAATATCAGGGCCCGGGAGATACGCAGTATTTT. Its translation is CASSQYQGPGDTQYF.

The CDR3 region has the DNA TGTGCCAGCAGCAGAAACAGGGCCCTGAACACCGGGGAGCTGTTTTTT. This gives the protein CASSRNRALNTGELFF. The chain couples TRBV5-6 to TRBJ2-2, with D possibly being TRBD1 (6 bases). V gave up 4 bases and J gave up 1 base, with 14 bases separating them. This CDR3 has 16 residues. Per the germline V gene, CDR1 is SGHDT and CDR2 is YYEEEE.

This chain connects TRBV18 to TRBJ2-7, with D unclear. CDR3 size: 11 residues. Trimming shortened V by 6 bases and J by 5 bases, and 8 bases separated the two germline ends. Germline CDR1 KGHSH, CDR2 LQKENI. The CDR3 here is CASSRADEQYF. DNA for the CDR3: TGTGCCAGCTCTCGCGCGGACGAGCAGTACTTC.

V and J are TRBV28 and TRBJ2-5, with a possible D match to TRBD2 (6 bases). V was clipped by 5 bases and J by 4 bases, with 20 bases between them. Germline values: CDR1 MDHEN, CDR2 SYDVKM. The CDR3 contains 16 residues. The CDR3 sequence is CASSTRRGSLGETQYF. CDR3 bases: TGTGCCAGCAGTACTAGGCGGGGCTCCTTGGGAGAGACCCAGTACTTC.

The rearrangement uses TRBV7-6 and TRBJ2-1; the match to TRBD2 covers 8 bases. This CDR3 spans 16 amino acids. Per the germline V gene, CDR1 is SGHVS and CDR2 is FNYEAQ. Trimming cost V 2 bases and J 6 bases; bases outside gene matches: 9. CDR3 loop: CASSLFPSGSVNEQFF. In nucleotides, the CDR3 is TGTGCCAGCAGCTTATTTCCCAGCGGGAGTGTCAATGAGCAGTTCTTC.

The chain has TRBV4-1 and TRBJ2-7; D call uncertain. This CDR3 region has 13 residues. V was cut by 0 bases and J by 2 bases, with 5 bases left in between. In germline, CDR1 is MGHRA, CDR2 YSYEKL. For the CDR3, the DNA is TGCGCCAGCAGCCAAGATATCGCCTACGAGCAGTACTTC. The encoded protein is CASSQDIAYEQYF.

The genes are TRBV7-3 and TRBJ2-1; 11 nucleotides match TRBD2. The germline CDR1 and CDR2 sequences are SGHTA and FQGTGA. This CDR3 has 16 residues. The V gene end was trimmed by 1 base and the J gene end by 9 bases; junction bases not matched to a gene: 8. CDR3 nucleotide sequence: TGTGCCAGCAGCTTAATAGCGGGAGGGCCCTCGGTTGAGCAGTTCTTC. Its protein product is CASSLIAGGPSVEQFF.

The gene calls are TRBV9 and TRBJ2-1; tentative D call: TRBD2 (6 bases). The germline CDR1 and CDR2 sequences are SGDLS and YYNGEE. The V end lost 3 bases, the J end lost 9 bases, and 13 bases lay between the germline ends. CDR3 length: 13 residues. The DNA of the CDR3 is TGTGCCAGCAGCGCTGGGAGGATCTCTGAGCAGTTCTTC. The encoded protein is CASSAGRISEQFF. The full variable domain, in which reference TRBV9 and TRBJ2-1 provide the parts outside the CDR3, is DSGVTQTPKHLITATGQRVTLRCSPRSGDLSVYWYQQSLDQGLQFLIQYYNGEERAKGNILERFSAQQFPDLHSELNLSSLELGDSALYFCASSAGRISEQFFGPGTRLTVL.

This clone was seen once. The chain links TRBV4-2 to TRBJ2-3; 12 bases agree with TRBD2. V lost 1 base to trimming and J lost 2 bases; unmatched junction nucleotides: 4. CDR1 and CDR2 from the germline V gene are LGHNA and YNFKEQ. The CDR3 sequence is 17 residues long. CDR3 amino acids: CASSQGRTSGITDTQYF. The CDR3 DNA follows: TGTGCCAGCAGCCAAGGGAGGACTAGCGGGATCACAGATACGCAGTATTTT.

CDR3 DNA sequence: TGTGCCAGCAGCCAAGCGGGGACTAGCGGGTACCCTCGGTACTTC. Amino acid sequence: CASSQAGTSGYPRYF. The chain combines TRBV4-2 with TRBJ2-7; 12 nucleotides match TRBD2. The germline V gene has CDR1 LGHNA and CDR2 YNFKEQ. There are 15 residues in the CDR3. V gave up 1 base and J gave up 12 bases; unmatched junction bases: 10.